Sequencing of this T cell receptor (beta chain) was carried out in a study of blood T cells in healthy people across ages (dated by TCRdb to the mid-2010s). Regarding the complete study: Template switching captured roughly one uniquely barcoded TCR beta cDNA molecule per two T cells in model experiments. The study analyzed two additional independent replicas of 1 million unique cDNA reads from the same blood draw for two donors, one aged 18 to 29 and one aged 80 or older. Age-related changes in TCR beta repertoire diversity were measured in the study by deep sequencing normalized with unique cDNA molecular identifiers. Donors were grouped into four age groups: young (average roughly 17 years), middle-aged (about 38), aged (over 55) and long-lived (roughly 80). Points the paper makes about the study in general: Estimates of total diversity based on one million sequenced T cells were regarded as lower bounds and as underestimates. The long-lived group showed more naive CD4+ T cells, fewer expanded clones and increased TCR diversity than the aged group, suggesting age selection. Bulk unsorted PBMC profiling prevented conclusive comparison of naive and antigen-experienced compartments. Because the CMV infection status of the donors was unknown, age-related changes in expanded clonotypes may potentially have been confounded. A strong correlation was found between observed TCR beta diversity and the percentage of naive T cells measured by flow cytometry. Observed TCR beta diversity per million T cells fell roughly linearly with age, and a significant reduction was already apparent by age about 38.

The donors were some 39 Caucasian individuals from Russia, aged roughly 6 to 90 years, who were systemically healthy. About 10 milliliters of peripheral blood were drawn from each donor into EDTA-treated Vacutainer tubes. Ficoll-Paque density-gradient centrifugation was used to isolate PBMCs, with at least 7 million obtained per sample. Trizol reagent was used to extract total RNA from the PBMCs, yielding at least 5 micrograms per sample. The percentages of naive CD45RAhigh/CD27high T cells were determined by flow cytometry on a PBMC aliquot from every donor. This clonotype has just a few counts. Its antigen specificity is not known. It has no much larger one-base neighbor in the sample; base qualities were not kept. V gives up 7 bases and J gives up 4 bases, and the segment between their germline ends measures 19 bases. The CDR3 numbers 15 residues from cysteine through phenylalanine. Only the CDR3 DNA is retained, 45 bases long and in frame from the first base.

Library generation was performed with 5' RACE. These reads were obtained on an Illumina HiSeq 2500. A second PCR of about 6 to 11 cycles was run with a J-beta primer mix and a sample-barcoded 5' primer. A template-switch 5' adaptor carrying 12 random nucleotides introduced a unique molecular identifier onto each TCR beta cDNA molecule. Each sample yielded at least 2.5 million CDR3-containing paired-end reads. The Mint cDNA synthesis kit, primed by a TRBC-specific oligonucleotide, was used to synthesize first-strand cDNA from all RNA. All cDNA was treated with uracil-DNA glycosylase and then went through a first 18-cycle PCR with the universal primers M1SS and BC2_uni_R. Per the source publication's procedure: For normalization, 1 million high-quality reads, each with a distinct molecular identifier, were randomly selected from each sample. Instead of being binned into consensus sequences, reads that shared molecular identifiers were thrown out. MiTCR, set to a Q25 quality threshold and the strictest error-elimination algorithm, was used for CDR3 identification, clonotype clustering and error correction. A nonparametric unseen species model with Euler transformation was used to estimate lower-bound total TCR beta diversity. TCRdb reanalyzed the raw reads on its own, using fastp at Q25 for trimming and MiXCR for clone calling, and kept in-frame beta chains. Every CDR3 protein is listed once, alongside the most common genes and DNA of its rows. The V and J calls and clone size are TCRdb's, not the authors'. Present in this sample are just under 550,000 distinct CDR3 sequences, approximately 25% of which were seen just once. The top ten constitute around 10% of the sample.

The data were also submitted as part of a second study, on T cells of mothers and their children. The second study's authors report: Nine systemically healthy Caucasian individuals, comprising three mothers and their six children, were included as donors. cDNA synthesis consumed the entire amount of extracted RNA, loaded at approximately 1.6 ug RNA in each 15 ul reaction. In the second PCR, sample barcodes and 2-4 random nucleotides were introduced via the M1S primer. Over 9.5 million TCR beta CDR3 reads were obtained for each mother, and approximately 3 million reads were obtained for each child. Thymic selection similarly shapes TCR recombination output in related and unrelated pairs, with minor effect from inherited differences. Normalized repertoire overlap in related mother-child pairs was always slightly higher than in unrelated mother-child pairs, but the difference was never significant. With a sensitivity of 90 to 100 clones per million clonotypes, no persistent microchimeric T cell clones were detected. The study used deep NGS to compare TCR beta repertoires of mothers and children, seeking features distinguishing related mother-child pairs from unrelated individuals. On average, the children were about 12 +/- 4 years old, while the mothers were approximately 40 +/- 4 years old. After adapter ligation with NEBNext reagents, the libraries were sequenced on Illumina HiSeq 2000 with 100+100 nt paired-end reads. Mother and child libraries were prepared a month apart and sequenced in separate runs to prevent cross-contamination. Between roughly 500,000 and 2,100,000 distinct TCR beta clonotypes were identified per donor. Naive TCR beta clonotypes were estimated from low-frequency clonotypes matched to each donor's FACS-determined naive share, without sorting.

The V gene is TRBV12-3 or TRBV12-4 and the J gene is TRBJ1-2; a confident D gene designation cannot be given. The clonotype was recovered from a boy aged 10-17 years in good health. Sequencing was done on a sample of blood. The bases are TGTGCCAGCAAGGGTATCTCCAAGGCAGTCTATGGCTACACCTTC. Its amino acids are CASKGISKAVYGYTF.